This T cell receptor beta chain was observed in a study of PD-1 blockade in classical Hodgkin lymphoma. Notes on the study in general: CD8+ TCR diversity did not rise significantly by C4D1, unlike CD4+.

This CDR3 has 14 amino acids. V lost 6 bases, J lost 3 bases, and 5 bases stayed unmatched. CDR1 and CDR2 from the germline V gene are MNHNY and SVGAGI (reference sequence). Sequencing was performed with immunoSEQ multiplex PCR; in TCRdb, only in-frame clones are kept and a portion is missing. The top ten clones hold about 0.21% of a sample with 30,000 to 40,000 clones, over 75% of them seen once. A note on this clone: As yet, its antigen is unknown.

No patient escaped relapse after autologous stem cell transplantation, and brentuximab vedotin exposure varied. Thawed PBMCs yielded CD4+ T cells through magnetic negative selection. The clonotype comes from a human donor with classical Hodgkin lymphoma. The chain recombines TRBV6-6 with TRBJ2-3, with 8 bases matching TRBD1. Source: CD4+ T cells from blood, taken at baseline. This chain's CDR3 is CASRATGGTDTQYF. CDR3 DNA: TGTGCCAGCAGGGCAACAGGGGGAACAGATACGCAGTATTTT.